This section outlines one T cell receptor beta chain sequence together with its context. As yet, its antigen is unknown. This sample is drawn from a study of cytomegalovirus exposure and HLA in healthy donors. Turning to the study itself: The platform used for the 120 or so validation repertoires matched that of the 600 to 800 first-cohort repertoires, a later analysis reported.

Findings and limits, study-wide: First-cohort TCR clusters were later found to tend to co-occur in the 120 or so validation repertoires. Among TCR beta chains, those listed as cytomegalovirus-associated numbered over 150.

This CDR3 contains 15 residues. Germline V lookup: CDR1 SGHVS, CDR2 FQNEAQ. V was pared by 7 bases and J by 4 bases, with 19 bases between. The data were produced by immunoSEQ multiplex PCR, yet TCRdb's version contains in-frame clones alone and is incomplete. The sample carries 250,000 to 400,000 clones, approximately 91% recorded once. The rearrangement links TRBV7-8 to TRBJ1-1, with D possibly being TRBD1 (5 bases). The sample comprised PBMCs. The TCR originated in a man aged 25-45 years in good health and CMV-seronegative. CDR3 sequence: CASNPTWGSSTEAFF. CDR3 DNA sequence: TGTGCCAGCAATCCAACCTGGGGCAGCTCCACTGAAGCTTTCTTT.